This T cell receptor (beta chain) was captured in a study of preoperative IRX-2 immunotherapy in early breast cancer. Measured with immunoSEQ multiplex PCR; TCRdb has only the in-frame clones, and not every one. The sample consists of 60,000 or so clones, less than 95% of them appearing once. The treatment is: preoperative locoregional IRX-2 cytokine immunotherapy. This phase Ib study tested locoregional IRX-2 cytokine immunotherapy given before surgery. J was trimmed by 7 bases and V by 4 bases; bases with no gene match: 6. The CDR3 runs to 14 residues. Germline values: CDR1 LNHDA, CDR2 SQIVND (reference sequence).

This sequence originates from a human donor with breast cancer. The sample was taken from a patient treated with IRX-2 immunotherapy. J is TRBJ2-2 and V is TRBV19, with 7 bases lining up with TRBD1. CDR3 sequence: CASSKNRGGGELFF. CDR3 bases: TGTGCCAGTAGTAAAAACAGGGGTGGCGGGGAGCTGTTTTTT. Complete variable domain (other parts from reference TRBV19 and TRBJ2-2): DGGITQSPKYLFRKEGQNVTLSCEQNLNHDAMYWYRQDPGQGLRLIYYSQIVNDFQKGDIAEGYSVSREKKESFPLTVTSAQKNPTAFYLCASSKNRGGGELFFGEGSRLTVL.